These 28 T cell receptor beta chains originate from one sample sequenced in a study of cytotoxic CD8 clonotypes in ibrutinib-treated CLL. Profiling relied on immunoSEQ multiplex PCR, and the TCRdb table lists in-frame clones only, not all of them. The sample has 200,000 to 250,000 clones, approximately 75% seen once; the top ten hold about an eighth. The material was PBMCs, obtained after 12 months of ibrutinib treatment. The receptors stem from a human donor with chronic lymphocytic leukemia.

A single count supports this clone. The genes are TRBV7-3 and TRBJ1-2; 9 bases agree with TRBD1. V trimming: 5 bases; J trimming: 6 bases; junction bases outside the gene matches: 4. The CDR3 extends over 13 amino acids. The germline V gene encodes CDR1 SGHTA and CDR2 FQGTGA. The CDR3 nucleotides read TGTGCCAGCAGCCCCGGGACAGGGAATGGCTACACCTTC. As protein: CASSPGTGNGYTF.

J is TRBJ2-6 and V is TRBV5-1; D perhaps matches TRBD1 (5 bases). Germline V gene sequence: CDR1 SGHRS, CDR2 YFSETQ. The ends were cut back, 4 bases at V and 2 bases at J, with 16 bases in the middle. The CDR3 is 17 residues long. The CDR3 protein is CASSPESRGAGANVLTF. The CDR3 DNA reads TGCGCCAGCAGCCCAGAGTCTAGGGGCGCTGGGGCCAACGTCCTGACTTTC.

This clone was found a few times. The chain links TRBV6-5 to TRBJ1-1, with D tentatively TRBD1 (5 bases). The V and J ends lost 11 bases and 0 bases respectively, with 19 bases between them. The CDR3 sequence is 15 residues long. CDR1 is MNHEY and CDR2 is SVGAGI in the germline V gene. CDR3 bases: TGTGCCTCGAGGAGGGGAGGCAGCATGAACACTGAAGCTTTCTTT. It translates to CASRRGGSMNTEAFF.

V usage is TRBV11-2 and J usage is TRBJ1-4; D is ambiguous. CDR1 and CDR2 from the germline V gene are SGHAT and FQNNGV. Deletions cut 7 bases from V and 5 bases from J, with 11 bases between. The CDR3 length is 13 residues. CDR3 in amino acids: CASKWAKNEKLFF. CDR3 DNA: TGTGCCAGCAAGTGGGCTAAGAATGAAAAACTGTTTTTT.

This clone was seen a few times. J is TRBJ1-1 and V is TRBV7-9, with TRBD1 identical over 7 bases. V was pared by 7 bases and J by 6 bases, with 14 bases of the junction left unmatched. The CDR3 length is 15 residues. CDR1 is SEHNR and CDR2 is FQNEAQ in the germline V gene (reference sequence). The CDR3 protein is CASTRFGTESPEAFF. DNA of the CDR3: TGTGCCAGCACCCGCTTCGGGACAGAGTCTCCTGAAGCTTTCTTT.

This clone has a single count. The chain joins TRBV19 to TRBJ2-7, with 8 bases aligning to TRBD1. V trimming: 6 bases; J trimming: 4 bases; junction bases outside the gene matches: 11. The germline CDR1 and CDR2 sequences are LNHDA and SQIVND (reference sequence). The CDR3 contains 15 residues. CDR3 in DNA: TGTGCCAGTAGGACCACGGGACAGGCCCTATACGAGCAGTACTTC. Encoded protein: CASRTTGQALYEQYF.

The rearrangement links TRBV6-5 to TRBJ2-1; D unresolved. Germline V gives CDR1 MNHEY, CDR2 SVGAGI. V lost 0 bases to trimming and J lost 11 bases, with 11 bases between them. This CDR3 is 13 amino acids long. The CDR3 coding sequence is TGTGCCAGCAGTTACTCCCAGGCCATGAAGCAGTTCTTC. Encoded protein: CASSYSQAMKQFF.

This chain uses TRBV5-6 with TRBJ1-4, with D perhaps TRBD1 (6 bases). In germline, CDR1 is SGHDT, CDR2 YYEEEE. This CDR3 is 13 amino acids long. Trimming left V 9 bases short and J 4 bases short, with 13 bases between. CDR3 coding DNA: TGTGCCACCAAGGACAGAGTTAATGAAAAACTGTTTTTT. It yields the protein CATKDRVNEKLFF.

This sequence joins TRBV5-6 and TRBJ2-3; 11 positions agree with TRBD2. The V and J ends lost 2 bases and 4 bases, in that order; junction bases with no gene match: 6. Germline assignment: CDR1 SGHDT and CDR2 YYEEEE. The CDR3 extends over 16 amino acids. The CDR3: CASSFIAGGRADTQYF. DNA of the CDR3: TGTGCCAGCAGCTTTATAGCGGGAGGGAGGGCAGATACGCAGTATTTT. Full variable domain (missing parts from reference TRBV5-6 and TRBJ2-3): DAGVTQSPTHLIKTRGQQVTLRCSPKSGHDTVSWYQQALGQGPQFIFQYYEEEERQRGNFPDRFSGHQFPNYSSELNVNALLLGDSALYLCASSFIAGGRADTQYFGPGTRLTVL.

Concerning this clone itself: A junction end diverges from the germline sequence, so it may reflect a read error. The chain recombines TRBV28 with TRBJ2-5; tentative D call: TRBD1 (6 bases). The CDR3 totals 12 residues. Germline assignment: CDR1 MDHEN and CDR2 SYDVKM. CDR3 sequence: CASRGAQGTQYF. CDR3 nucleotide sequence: TGTGCCAGCAGGGGGGCGCAAGGGACCCAGTACTTC.

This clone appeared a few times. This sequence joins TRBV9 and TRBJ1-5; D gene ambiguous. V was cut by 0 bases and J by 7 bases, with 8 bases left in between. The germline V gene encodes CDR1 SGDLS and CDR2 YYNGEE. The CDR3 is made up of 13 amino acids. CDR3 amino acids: CASSVGDGQPQHF. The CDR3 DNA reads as TGTGCCAGCAGCGTAGGCGATGGGCAGCCCCAGCATTTT.

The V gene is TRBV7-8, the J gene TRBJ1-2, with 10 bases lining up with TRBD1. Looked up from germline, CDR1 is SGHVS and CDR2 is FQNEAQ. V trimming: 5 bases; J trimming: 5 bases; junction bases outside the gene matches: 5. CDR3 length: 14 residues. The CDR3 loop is CASSRGTGEYGYTF. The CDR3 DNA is TGTGCCAGCAGCCGAGGGACAGGGGAATATGGCTACACCTTC.

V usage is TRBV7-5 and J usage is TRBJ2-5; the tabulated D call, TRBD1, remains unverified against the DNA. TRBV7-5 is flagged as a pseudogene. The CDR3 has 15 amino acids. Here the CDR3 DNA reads TGTGTCAGAAGCCGGGACAGAGGCCTCCAAGAGACCCAGTACTTC. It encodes CVRSRDRGLQETQYF.

In DNA, the CDR3 is TGTGCCAGCAGCCGACTGGGACAGGGGGCAGGCACAGATACGCAGTATTTT. Encoded protein: CASSRLGQGAGTDTQYF. This sequence joins TRBV4-2 and TRBJ2-3; 12 positions agree with TRBD1. The CDR3 is made up of 17 amino acids. Germline V gene sequence: CDR1 LGHNA, CDR2 YNFKEQ. The ends lost 4 bases at V and 1 base at J; junction bases unmatched: 6.

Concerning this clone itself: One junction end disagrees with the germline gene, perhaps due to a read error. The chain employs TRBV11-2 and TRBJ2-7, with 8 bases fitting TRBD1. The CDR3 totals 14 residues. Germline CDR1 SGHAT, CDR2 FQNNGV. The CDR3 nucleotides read TGTGCTAGCAGCTTAATGGACAGGGCTTACGAGCAGTACTTC. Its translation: CASSLMDRAYEQYF.

The CDR3 loop is CASSRDTGANVLTF. CDR3 sequence (DNA): TGTGCCAGCAGCCGCGACACTGGGGCCAACGTCCTGACTTTC. This chain joins TRBV5-8 and TRBJ2-6, with D uncertain. The germline CDR1 and CDR2 sequences are SGHTS and YDEGEE. The length of the CDR3 is 14 residues. Between the trimmed V and J ends, which lost 4 bases and 2 bases, there was a span of 7 bases.

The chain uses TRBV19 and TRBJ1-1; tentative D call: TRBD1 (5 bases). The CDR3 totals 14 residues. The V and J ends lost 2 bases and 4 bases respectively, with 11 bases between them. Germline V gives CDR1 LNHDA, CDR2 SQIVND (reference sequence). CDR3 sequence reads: CASSIKVGATEAFF. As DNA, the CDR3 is TGTGCCAGTAGTATAAAGGTAGGGGCCACTGAAGCTTTCTTT.

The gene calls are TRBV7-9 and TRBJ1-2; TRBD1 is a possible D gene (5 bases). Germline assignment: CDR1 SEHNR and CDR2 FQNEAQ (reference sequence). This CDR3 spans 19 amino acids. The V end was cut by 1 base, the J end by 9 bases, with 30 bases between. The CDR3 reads CASSLDGVGRNPAYDRYTF. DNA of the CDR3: TGTGCCAGCAGCTTAGATGGTGTGGGACGGAATCCAGCCTATGATCGCTACACCTTC.

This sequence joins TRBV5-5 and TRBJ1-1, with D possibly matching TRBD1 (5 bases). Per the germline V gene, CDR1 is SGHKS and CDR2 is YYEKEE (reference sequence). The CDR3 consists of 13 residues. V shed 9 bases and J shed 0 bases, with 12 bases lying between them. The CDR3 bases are TGTGCCACCGGGTGGGGGTTGAACACTGAAGCTTTCTTT. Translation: CATGWGLNTEAFF.

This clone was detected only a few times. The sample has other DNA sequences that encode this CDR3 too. The CDR3 sequence: CASSLAGSYEQYF. The CDR3 DNA follows: TGTGCCAGCAGCTTAGCGGGCAGCTACGAGCAGTACTTC. The rearrangement uses TRBV7-6 and TRBJ2-7, with D unresolved. Germline-derived CDR1 and CDR2 are SGHVS and FNYEAQ. This CDR3 region has 13 residues. V lost 0 bases and J lost 3, with 6 bases in between. The entire variable domain, with the rest obtained from reference TRBV7-6 and TRBJ2-7, is as follows: GAGVSQSPRYKVTKRGQDVALRCDPISGHVSLYWYRQALGQGPEFLTYFNYEAQQDKSGLPNDRFSAERPEGSISTLTIQRTEQRDSAMYRCASSLAGSYEQYFGPGTRLTVT.

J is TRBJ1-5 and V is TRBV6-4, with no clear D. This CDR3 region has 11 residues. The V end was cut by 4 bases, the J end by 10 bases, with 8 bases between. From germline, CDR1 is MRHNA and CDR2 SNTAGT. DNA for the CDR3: TGTGCCAGCAGTGGTAGTCAACCCCAGCATTTT. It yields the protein CASSGSQPQHF.

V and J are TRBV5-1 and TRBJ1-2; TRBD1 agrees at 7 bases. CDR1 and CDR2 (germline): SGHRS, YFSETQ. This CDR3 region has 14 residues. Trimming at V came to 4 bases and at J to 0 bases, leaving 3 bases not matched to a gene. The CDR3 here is CASSPGTANYGYTF. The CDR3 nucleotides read TGCGCCAGCAGCCCCGGGACAGCTAACTATGGCTACACCTTC. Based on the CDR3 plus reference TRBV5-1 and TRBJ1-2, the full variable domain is KAGVTQTPRYLIKTRGQQVTLSCSPISGHRSVSWYQQTPGQGLQFLFEYFSETQRNKGNFPGRFSGRQFSNSRSEMNVSTLELGDSALYLCASSPGTANYGYTFGSGTRLTVV.

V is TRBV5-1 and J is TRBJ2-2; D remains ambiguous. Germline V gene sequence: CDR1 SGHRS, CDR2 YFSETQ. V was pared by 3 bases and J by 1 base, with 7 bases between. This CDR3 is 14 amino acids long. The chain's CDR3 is CASSSPQNTGELFF. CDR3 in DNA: TGCGCCAGCAGCTCCCCTCAGAACACCGGGGAGCTGTTTTTT. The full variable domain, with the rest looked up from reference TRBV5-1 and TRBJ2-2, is KAGVTQTPRYLIKTRGQQVTLSCSPISGHRSVSWYQQTPGQGLQFLFEYFSETQRNKGNFPGRFSGRQFSNSRSEMNVSTLELGDSALYLCASSSPQNTGELFFGEGSRLTVL.

DNA for the CDR3: TGTGCCAGCAGTGACACCCTACTAGCGGGAGACGACACAGATACGCAGTATTTT. This gives the protein CASSDTLLAGDDTDTQYF. The chain has TRBV25-1 and TRBJ2-3; 11 bases map to TRBD2. The germline gives CDR1 MGHDK, CDR2 SYGVNS. V lost 3 bases and J lost 2; bases outside the gene matches: 10. This CDR3 has 18 amino acids.

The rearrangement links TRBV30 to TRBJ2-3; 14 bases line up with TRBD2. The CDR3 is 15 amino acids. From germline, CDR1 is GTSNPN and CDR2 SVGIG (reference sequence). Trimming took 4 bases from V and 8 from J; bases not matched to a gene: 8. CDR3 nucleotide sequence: TGTGCCTGGACTAGAGCGACTAGCGGGGGGGCTACGCAGTATTTT. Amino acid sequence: CAWTRATSGGATQYF.

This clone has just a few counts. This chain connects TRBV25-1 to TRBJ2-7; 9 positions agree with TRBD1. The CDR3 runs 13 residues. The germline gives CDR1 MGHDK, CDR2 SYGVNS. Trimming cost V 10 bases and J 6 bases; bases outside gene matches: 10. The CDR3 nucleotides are TGTGCCACCCTTACCGGGACAGGGCGCGAGCAGTACTTC. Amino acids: CATLTGTGREQYF.

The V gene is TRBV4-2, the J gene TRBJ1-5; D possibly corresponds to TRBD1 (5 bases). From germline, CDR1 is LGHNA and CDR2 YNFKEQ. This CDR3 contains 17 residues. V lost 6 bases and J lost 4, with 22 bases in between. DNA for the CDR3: TGTGCCAGCAGTCCCTCCCGGCAGGGTAATCGGAATCAGCCCCAGCATTTT. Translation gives CASSPSRQGNRNQPQHF.

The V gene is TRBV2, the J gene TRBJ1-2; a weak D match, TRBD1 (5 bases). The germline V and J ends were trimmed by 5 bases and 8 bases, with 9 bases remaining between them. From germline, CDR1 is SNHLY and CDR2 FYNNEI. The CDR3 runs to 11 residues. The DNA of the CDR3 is TGTGCCAGCAGTCCCAGGGAAGGCTACACCTTC. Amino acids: CASSPREGYTF. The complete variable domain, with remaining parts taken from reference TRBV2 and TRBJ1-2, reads EPEVTQTPSHQVTQMGQEVILRCVPISNHLYFYWYRQILGQKVEFLVSFYNNEISEKSEIFDDQFSVERPDGSNFTLKIRSTKLEDSAMYFCASSPREGYTFGSGTRLTVV.